The rows below give T cell receptor beta chains drawn from one sample of a study of cytomegalovirus exposure and HLA in healthy donors. Assay used: immunoSEQ multiplex PCR; TCRdb lists only in-frame clones, some missing. Among 99,000 or so clones listed, 79% were seen once. The sample was PBMCs. All receptors derive from a male donor in good health and CMV-seropositive. Each CDR3 is given with its conserved first and last residue. The D gene is left open where the match is weak. Clone size appears in some rows only: once, few, many, or a class for an expanded clone.

D	size	V	J	DNA	CDR3
NA	NA	TRBV7-2	TRBJ2-7	TGTGCCAGCAGCCTACAGGGACCCAGTACGGGAGAGCAGTACTTC	CASSLQGPSTGEQYF
NA	NA	TRBV19	TRBJ1-1	TGTGCCAGTAGTAAGGCAGGGGCCGTCACTGAAGCTTTCTTT	CASSKAGAVTEAFF
TRBD1	NA	TRBV4-2	TRBJ2-7	TGTGCCAGCAGCCAAAACAGGGGAACCTACGAGCAGTACTTC	CASSQNRGTYEQYF
NA	NA	TRBV2	TRBJ2-7	TGTGCCAGCAGCTCCCTAGCTGGAGAGCAGTACTTC	CASSSLAGEQYF
NA	NA	TRBV7-9	TRBJ1-3	TGTGCCAGCAGCGCGACAGCGAACTCTGGAAACACCATATATTTT	CASSATANSGNTIYF
TRBD1	few	TRBV30	TRBJ2-7	TGTGCCTGGAACCAGGGGGCAAGAGAGCAGTACTTC	CAWNQGAREQYF
NA	NA	TRBV6-4	TRBJ1-2	TGTGCCAGCAGCGTGGACAGCGATTCCCCCTATGGCTACACCTTC	CASSVDSDSPYGYTF
TRBD1	few	TRBV5-5	TRBJ1-6	TGTGCCAGCAGCCCCGGGACAGGGATGAGTTCACCCCTCCACTTT	CASSPGTGMSSPLHF
NA	few	TRBV7-2	TRBJ1-5	TGTGCCAGCAGCTTTTCGGGGGTAAATCAGCCCCAGCATTTT	CASSFSGVNQPQHF
TRBD2	NA	TRBV2	TRBJ2-1	TGTGCCAGCAGATCCGGGACTAGCGATTCCAATGAGCAGTTCTTC	CASRSGTSDSNEQFF
NA	NA	TRBV27	TRBJ2-7	TGTGCCAGCAGTACGATGAGGGTTAGCTCCTACGAGCAGTACTTC	CASSTMRVSSYEQYF
NA	NA	TRBV7-9	TRBJ1-4	TGTGCCAGCAGCTTAGCAAGGAGCGACGAAAAACTGTTTTTT	CASSLARSDEKLFF
NA	NA	TRBV6-5	TRBJ2-1	TGTGCCAGCAGTTACTCCGGAGACAATGAGCAGTTCTTC	CASSYSGDNEQFF
NA	NA	TRBV2	TRBJ1-1	TGTGCCATTTCCGGGACTAACACTGAAGCTTTCTTT	CAISGTNTEAFF
NA	few	TRBV7-9	TRBJ1-1	TGTGCCAGCAGTCCGGACTCAATTGAAGCTTTCTTT	CASSPDSIEAFF
NA	NA	TRBV30	TRBJ1-6	TGTGCCTGGAGGCGAGTGGGCAGAACGTATAATTCACCCCTCCACTTT	CAWRRVGRTYNSPLHF
TRBD2	NA	TRBV7-2	TRBJ2-3	TGTGCCAGCAGCCCTTTAGCGGGGGGGCGAACAGATACGCAGTATTTT	CASSPLAGGRTDTQYF
NA	NA	TRBV6-5	TRBJ1-1	TGTGCCAGCAGTTATAAGGGGTGGAACACTGAAGCTTTCTTT	CASSYKGWNTEAFF
NA	NA	TRBV6-1	TRBJ1-1	TGTGCCAGCAGTTCCCTCGGGAACACTGAAGCTTTCTTT	CASSSLGNTEAFF
TRBD2	NA	TRBV27	TRBJ2-5	TGTGCCAGCAGTCTCAGACTAGCGGGGGCCCAAGAGACCCAGTACTTC	CASSLRLAGAQETQYF
NA	NA	TRBV30	TRBJ1-6	TGTGCCTGGAGTGTACGTTACAGGGCGAAGTATAATTCACCCCTCCACTTT	CAWSVRYRAKYNSPLHF
NA	NA	TRBV29-1	TRBJ1-5	TGCAGCGTTGCGGACAGCCTTCATCAGCCCCAGCATTTT	CSVADSLHQPQHF
TRBD1	NA	TRBV4-1	TRBJ2-5	TGCGCCAGCAGCCAAACCTTCGCAGGGGGTGAGACCCAGTACTTC	CASSQTFAGGETQYF
TRBD1	NA	TRBV9	TRBJ1-1	TGTGCCAGCAGCCCCTACAGGGGGCGCGGGGGCACTGAAGCTTTCTTT	CASSPYRGRGGTEAFF
NA	NA	TRBV7-8	TRBJ2-1	TGTGCCAGCAGCTTAGTAGGCAGAGAGGGTGAGCAGTTCTTC	CASSLVGREGEQFF
NA	NA	TRBV30	TRBJ1-5	TGTGCCTGGAGGCAACCCGGGGGTCGCAATCAGCCCCAGCATTTT	CAWRQPGGRNQPQHF
TRBD1	once	TRBV7-2	TRBJ2-7	TGTGCCAGCAGCCGACAGGGGACCCCCTACGAGCAGTACTTC	CASSRQGTPYEQYF
NA	NA	TRBV27	TRBJ2-5	TGTGCCAGCAGTCCCCCTCAGGGGACCCAGTACTTC	CASSPPQGTQYF
NA	NA	TRBV19	TRBJ1-1	TGTGCCAGTAGTGTCTCAGGGTGGCGGGGGAACACTGAAGCTTTCTTT	CASSVSGWRGNTEAFF
NA	once	TRBV5-1	TRBJ2-7	TGCGCCAGCAGCTTCTTACAGCGGACCTCCTACGAGCAGTACTTC	CASSFLQRTSYEQYF
NA	NA	TRBV30	TRBJ1-3	TGTGCCTGGGCCCGGTTCTCTGGAAACACCATATATTTT	CAWARFSGNTIYF
NA	NA	TRBV7-9	TRBJ2-2	TGTGCCAGCAGCTTCGGTACCGGGGAGCTGTTTTTT	CASSFGTGELFF
NA	NA	TRBV7-2	TRBJ2-7	TGTGCCAGCAGCCGAGACAGGTCGAATACCTACGAGCAGTACTTC	CASSRDRSNTYEQYF
TRBD2	NA	TRBV6-6	TRBJ2-2	TGTGCCAGCAGCTTCACCCTTAGCGGGCCGTCCGGGGAGCTGTTTTTT	CASSFTLSGPSGELFF
NA	few	TRBV6-5	TRBJ1-5	TGTGCCAGCAGTTACCTAGGGACTGGTCAGCCCCAGCATTTT	CASSYLGTGQPQHF
NA	NA	TRBV29-1	TRBJ2-3	TGCAGCGTTGATCGGGCGGGGTTGGATACGCAGTATTTT	CSVDRAGLDTQYF
TRBD1	NA	TRBV30	TRBJ2-1	TGTGCCTGGAGGGGGACAGGGGGCTGGAATGAGCAGTTCTTC	CAWRGTGGWNEQFF
TRBD1	once	TRBV30	TRBJ2-1	TGTGCCTGGAAGGGACAGGGAATCAATGAGCAGTTCTTC	CAWKGQGINEQFF
TRBD1	NA	TRBV7-9	TRBJ1-4	TGTGCCAGCAGCTTGACAGGGGGCCTCTATGAAAAACTGTTTTTT	CASSLTGGLYEKLFF
NA	NA	TRBV19	TRBJ2-5	TGTGCCAGTAGTATGATGGGGGGACGGGAGACCCAGTACTTC	CASSMMGGRETQYF
NA	NA	TRBV4-1	TRBJ2-2	TGCGCCAGCAGCCAAGAAAGGGGCGTGATCACCGGGGAGCTGTTTTTT	CASSQERGVITGELFF
TRBD1	NA	TRBV7-2	TRBJ2-4	TGTGCCAGCAGCTCTCCCTCGACAGGGATGGTCAAAAACATTCAGTACTTC	CASSSPSTGMVKNIQYF
TRBD1	few	TRBV5-1	TRBJ1-4	TGCGCCAGCAGCAAAGGACAGGGGGCGCGAGGAAAACTGTTTTTT	CASSKGQGARGKLFF
NA	few	TRBV4-1	TRBJ1-1	TGCGCCAGCAGCCAAGACAGATTGAACACTGAAGCTTTCTTT	CASSQDRLNTEAFF
NA	few	TRBV18	TRBJ1-1	TGTGCCAGCTCACCAAAAATAACGAGCACTGAAGCTTTCTTT	CASSPKITSTEAFF
NA	NA	TRBV9	TRBJ2-7	TGTGCCAGCAGCGTAGGACAGACCAACCCCTACGAGCAGTACTTC	CASSVGQTNPYEQYF
NA	NA	TRBV6-4	TRBJ2-2	TGTGCCAGGCGCCCGGGGTCCGGGGAGCTGTTTTTT	CARRPGSGELFF
NA	NA	TRBV30	TRBJ1-1	TGTGCCTGGAGTGACCTGGGAGGGGTACCCAACACTGAAGCTTTCTTT	CAWSDLGGVPNTEAFF
NA	NA	TRBV30	TRBJ2-7	TGTGCCTGGAGTGCACAGTACGAGCAGTACTTC	CAWSAQYEQYF
NA	NA	TRBV7-9	TRBJ2-7	TGTGCCAGCAGCTCGGACAATTACCCCTACGAGCAGTACTTC	CASSSDNYPYEQYF
TRBD2	NA	TRBV7-2	TRBJ2-3	TGTGCCAGCAGCTCCCTACCTAGCGGGGTCTCGGATACGCAGTATTTT	CASSSLPSGVSDTQYF
NA	NA	TRBV2	TRBJ1-1	TGTGCCAGCAATAAGGCGCGGATGAACACTGAAGCTTTCTTT	CASNKARMNTEAFF
NA	NA	TRBV14	TRBJ2-4	TGTGCCAGCAGCCAAGCCTCCGTTAAAAACATTCAGTACTTC	CASSQASVKNIQYF
TRBD1	many	TRBV5-6	TRBJ1-6	TGTGCCAGCAGCTACCTTTTTCGTGGACAGGGCAGGAATTCACCCCTCCACTTT	CASSYLFRGQGRNSPLHF
NA	once	TRBV5-1	TRBJ2-1	TGCGCCTCCGGGGATTCCTACAATGAGCAGTTCTTC	CASGDSYNEQFF
NA	NA	TRBV5-1	TRBJ2-5	TGCGCCAGCAGCATACAGGGCGACCAAGAGACCCAGTACTTC	CASSIQGDQETQYF
TRBD1	once	TRBV30	TRBJ1-5	TGTGCCTGGAGTGGGCCGGGACAGGGGGCAGATTGGGGTCAGCCCCAGCATTTT	CAWSGPGQGADWGQPQHF
TRBD1	NA	TRBV30	TRBJ2-3	TGTGCCTGGAGTATAACAGGGGGAAATACGCAGTATTTT	CAWSITGGNTQYF
NA	NA	TRBV30	TRBJ1-2	TGTGCCTGGAGTGTTAATCTCGGGTGGAACTATGGCTACACCTTC	CAWSVNLGWNYGYTF